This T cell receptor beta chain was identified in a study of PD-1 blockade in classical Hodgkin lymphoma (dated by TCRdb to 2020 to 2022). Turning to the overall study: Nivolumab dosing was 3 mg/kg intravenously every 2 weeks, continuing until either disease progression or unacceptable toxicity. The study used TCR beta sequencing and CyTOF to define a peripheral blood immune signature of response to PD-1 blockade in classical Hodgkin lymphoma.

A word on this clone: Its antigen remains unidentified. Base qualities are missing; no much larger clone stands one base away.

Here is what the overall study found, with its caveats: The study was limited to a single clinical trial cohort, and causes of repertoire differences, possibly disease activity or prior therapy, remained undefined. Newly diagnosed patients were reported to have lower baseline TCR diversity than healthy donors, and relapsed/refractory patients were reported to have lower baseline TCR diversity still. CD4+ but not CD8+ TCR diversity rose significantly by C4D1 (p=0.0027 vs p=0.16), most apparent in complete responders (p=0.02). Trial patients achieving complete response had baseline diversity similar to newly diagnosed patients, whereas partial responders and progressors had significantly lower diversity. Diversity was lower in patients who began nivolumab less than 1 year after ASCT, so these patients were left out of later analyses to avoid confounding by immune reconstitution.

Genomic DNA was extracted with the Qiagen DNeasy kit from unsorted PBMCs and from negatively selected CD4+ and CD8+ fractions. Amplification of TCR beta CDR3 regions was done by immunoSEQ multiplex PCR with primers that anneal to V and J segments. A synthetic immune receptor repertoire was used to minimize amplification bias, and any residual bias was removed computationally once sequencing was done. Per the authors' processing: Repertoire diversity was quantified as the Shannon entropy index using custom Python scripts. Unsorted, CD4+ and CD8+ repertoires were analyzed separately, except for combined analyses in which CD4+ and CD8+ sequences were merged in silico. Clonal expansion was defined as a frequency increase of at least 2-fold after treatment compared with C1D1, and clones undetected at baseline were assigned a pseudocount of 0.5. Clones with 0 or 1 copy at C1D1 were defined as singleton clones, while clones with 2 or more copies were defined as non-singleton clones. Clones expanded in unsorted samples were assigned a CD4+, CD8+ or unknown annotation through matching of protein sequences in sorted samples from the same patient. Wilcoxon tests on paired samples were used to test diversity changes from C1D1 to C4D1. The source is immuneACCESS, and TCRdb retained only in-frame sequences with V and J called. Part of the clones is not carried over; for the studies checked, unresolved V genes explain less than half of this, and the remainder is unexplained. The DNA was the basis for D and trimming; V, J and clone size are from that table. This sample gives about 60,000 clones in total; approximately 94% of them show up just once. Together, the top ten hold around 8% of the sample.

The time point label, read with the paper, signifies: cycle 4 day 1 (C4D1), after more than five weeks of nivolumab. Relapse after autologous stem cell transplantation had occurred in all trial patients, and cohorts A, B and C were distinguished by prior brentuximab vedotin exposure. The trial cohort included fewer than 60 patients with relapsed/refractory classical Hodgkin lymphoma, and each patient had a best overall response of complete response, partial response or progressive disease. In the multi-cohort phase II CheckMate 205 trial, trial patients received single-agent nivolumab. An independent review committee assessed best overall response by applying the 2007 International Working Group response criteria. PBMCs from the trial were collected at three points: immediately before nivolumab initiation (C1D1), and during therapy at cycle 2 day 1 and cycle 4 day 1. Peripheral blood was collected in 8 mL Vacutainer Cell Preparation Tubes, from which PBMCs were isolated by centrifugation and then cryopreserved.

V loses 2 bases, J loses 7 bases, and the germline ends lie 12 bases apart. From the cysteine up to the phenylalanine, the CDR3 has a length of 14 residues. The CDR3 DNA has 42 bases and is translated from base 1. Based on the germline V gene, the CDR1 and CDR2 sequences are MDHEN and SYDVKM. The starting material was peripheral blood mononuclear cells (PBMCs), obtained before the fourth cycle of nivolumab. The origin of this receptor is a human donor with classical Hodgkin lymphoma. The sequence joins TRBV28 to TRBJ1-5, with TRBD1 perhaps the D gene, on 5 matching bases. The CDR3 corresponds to CASSLGGRRQPQHF. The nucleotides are TGTGCCAGCAGTTTAGGGGGGAGGCGGCAGCCCCAGCATTTT.